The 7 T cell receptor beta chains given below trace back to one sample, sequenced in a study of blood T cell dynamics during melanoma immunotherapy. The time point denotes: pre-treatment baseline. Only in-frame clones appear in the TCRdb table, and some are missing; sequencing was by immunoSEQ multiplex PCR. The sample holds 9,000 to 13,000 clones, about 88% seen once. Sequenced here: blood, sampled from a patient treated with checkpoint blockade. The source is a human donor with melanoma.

This CDR3 reads CSAQVTSGGTGELFF. The DNA of the CDR3 is TGCAGCGCCCAGGTGACTAGCGGGGGGACCGGGGAGCTGTTTTTT. This sequence joins TRBV29-1 and TRBJ2-2; TRBD2 aligns across 13 bases. Germline trimming cut 7 bases from V and 5 bases from J; bases unmatched to any gene: 7. Germline V lookup: CDR1 SQVTM, CDR2 ANQGSEA. CDR3 length: 15 residues.

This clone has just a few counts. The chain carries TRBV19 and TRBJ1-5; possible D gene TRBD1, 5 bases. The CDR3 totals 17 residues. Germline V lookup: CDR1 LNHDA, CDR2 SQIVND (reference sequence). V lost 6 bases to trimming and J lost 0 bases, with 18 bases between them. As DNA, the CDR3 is TGTGCCAGTAGCCGACCCCCCGGGACTTTTAGCAATCAGCCCCAGCATTTT. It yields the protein CASSRPPGTFSNQPQHF.

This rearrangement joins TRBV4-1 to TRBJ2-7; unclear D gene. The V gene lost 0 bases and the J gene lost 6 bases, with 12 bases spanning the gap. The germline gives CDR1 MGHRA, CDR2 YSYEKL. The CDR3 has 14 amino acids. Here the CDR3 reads CASSQDPLGIEQYF. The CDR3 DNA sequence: TGCGCCAGCAGCCAAGACCCTCTGGGGATCGAGCAGTACTTC.

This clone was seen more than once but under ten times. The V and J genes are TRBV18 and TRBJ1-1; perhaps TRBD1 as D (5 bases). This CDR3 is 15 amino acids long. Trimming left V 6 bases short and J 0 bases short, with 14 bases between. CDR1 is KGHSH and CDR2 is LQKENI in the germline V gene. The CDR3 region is CASSGGRGMNTEAFF. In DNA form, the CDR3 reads TGTGCCAGCTCCGGGGGAAGGGGCATGAACACTGAAGCTTTCTTT.

The CDR3: CATSRDAETQYF. CDR3 in DNA: TGTGCCACCAGCAGAGATGCCGAGACCCAGTACTTC. The chain links TRBV15 to TRBJ2-5; no firm D call. The V and J ends lost 0 bases and 5 bases respectively, with 4 bases between them. In germline, CDR1 is LNHNV, CDR2 YYDKDF (reference sequence). The CDR3 covers 12 residues.

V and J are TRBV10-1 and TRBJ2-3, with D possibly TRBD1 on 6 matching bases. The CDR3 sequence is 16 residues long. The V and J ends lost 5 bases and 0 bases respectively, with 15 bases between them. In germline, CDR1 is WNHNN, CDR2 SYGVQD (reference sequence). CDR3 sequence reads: CASSSGRQGSTDTQYF. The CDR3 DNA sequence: TGCGCCAGCAGTTCAGGTCGGCAGGGGAGCACAGATACGCAGTATTTT.

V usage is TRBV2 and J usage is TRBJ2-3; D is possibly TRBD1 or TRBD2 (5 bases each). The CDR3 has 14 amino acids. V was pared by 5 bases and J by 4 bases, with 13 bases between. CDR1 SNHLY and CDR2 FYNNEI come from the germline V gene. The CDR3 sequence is CASSTLSGPDTQYF. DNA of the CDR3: TGTGCCAGCAGTACCTTGTCGGGGCCAGATACGCAGTATTTT. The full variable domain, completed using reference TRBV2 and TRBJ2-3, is EPEVTQTPSHQVTQMGQEVILRCVPISNHLYFYWYRQILGQKVEFLVSFYNNEISEKSEIFDDQFSVERPDGSNFTLKIRSTKLEDSAMYFCASSTLSGPDTQYFGPGTRLTVL.